The 6 T cell receptor beta chains reported below all come from one sample, sequenced in a study of blood T cells in healthy people across ages. The use of a sample-barcoded 5' primer and a J-beta primer mix characterized a second PCR of roughly 7 to 11 cycles. TCRdb re-called the 5' RACE reads through MiXCR, storing one row per CDR3 protein. The table shows about 780,000 distinct CDR3 sequences, with roughly 25% occurring only once. This same sample was also taken into another study, of T cells of mothers and their children.

The specimen was blood. The receptors shown here come from a boy between 5 and 17 years old in good health.

V gene TRBV6-5 combines with J gene TRBJ1-2; 10 nucleotides align to TRBD1. This CDR3 has 14 residues. Germline lookup yields CDR1 MNHEY and CDR2 SVGAGI. Trimming cost V 4 bases and J 7 bases; bases outside gene matches: 6. CDR3 residues: CASSLGQGIGGYTF. Written as DNA, the CDR3 is TGTGCCAGCAGTTTGGGACAGGGGATTGGTGGCTACACCTTC.

This chain connects TRBV28 to TRBJ2-1; TRBD2 agrees at 12 bases. The V gene's germline CDR1 is MDHEN and CDR2 SYDVKM. The CDR3 spans 20 residues. V lost 1 base, J lost 2 bases, and 12 bases stayed unmatched. As DNA, the CDR3 is TGTGCCAGCAGTTTATTCGTTTGGGCTAGCGGGGGGGGAACCTACAATGAGCAGTTCTTC. It specifies CASSLFVWASGGGTYNEQFF.

The V gene is TRBV5-1, the J gene TRBJ2-3; D may be TRBD1 (6 bases). Trimming took off 2 bases at V and 2 bases at J, with 15 bases between the two ends. Per the germline V gene, CDR1 is SGHRS and CDR2 is YFSETQ. The CDR3 is 16 residues long. The CDR3 region has the DNA TGCGCCAGCAGCTTTTCAGGGGCAGTCCTCACAGATACGCAGTATTTT. Amino acid sequence: CASSFSGAVLTDTQYF.

A word on this clonotype: A junction boundary mismatches the germline segment, possibly from a read error. The rearrangement links TRBV7-9 to TRBJ1-3; weak D call: TRBD1 (6 bases). CDR1 is SEHNR and CDR2 is FQNEAQ in the germline V gene (reference sequence). The CDR3 totals 14 residues. The DNA of the CDR3 is TGTGCCAGCAGGAGGGGGGCGACGGGAAGCACCATATATTTT. This sequence encodes CASRRGATGSTIYF. The whole variable domain, filled in from reference TRBV7-9 and TRBJ1-3, reads DTGVSQNPRHKITKRGQNVTFRCDPISEHNRLYWYRQTLGQGPEFLTYFQNEAQLEKSRLLSDRFSAERPKGSFSTLEIQRTEQGDSAMYLCASRRGATGSTIYFGEGSWLTVV.

This clonotype showed up just a few times. The chain uses TRBV12-3 or TRBV12-4 and TRBJ1-5; D possibly corresponds to TRBD1 (5 bases). V was trimmed by 5 bases and J by 2 bases, leaving 10 bases between them. The CDR3 is made up of 14 amino acids. CDR3 sequence: CASSTRDGNQPQHF. CDR3 nucleotides: TGTGCCAGCAGTACCAGGGATGGCAATCAGCCCCAGCATTTT.

Turning to this clonotype: The germline gene is not matched at one end of the junction; a read error may be the cause. J is TRBJ2-4 and V is TRBV7-2, with D perhaps being TRBD1 or TRBD2 (6 bases each). Germline CDR1 is SGHTA and CDR2 is FQGNSA. This CDR3 is 15 amino acids long. Written as DNA, the CDR3 is TGTGCCAGCAGCTTGGGGGGCACCATCAAAAACATCCAGTACTTC. Amino acid sequence: CASSLGGTIKNIQYF.